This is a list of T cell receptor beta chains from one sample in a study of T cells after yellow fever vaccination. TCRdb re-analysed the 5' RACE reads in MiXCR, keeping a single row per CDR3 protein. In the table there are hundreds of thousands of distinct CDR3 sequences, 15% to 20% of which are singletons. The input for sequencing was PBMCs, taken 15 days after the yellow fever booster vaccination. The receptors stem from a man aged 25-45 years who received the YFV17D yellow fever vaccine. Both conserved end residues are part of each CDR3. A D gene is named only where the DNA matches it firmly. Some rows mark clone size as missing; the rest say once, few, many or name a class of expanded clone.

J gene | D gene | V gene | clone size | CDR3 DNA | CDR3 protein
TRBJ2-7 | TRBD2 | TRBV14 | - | TGTGCCAGCAGCCAAGAGGCTAGCGGGAGGACTAACGAGCAGTACTTC | CASSQEASGRTNEQYF
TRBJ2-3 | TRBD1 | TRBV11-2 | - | TGTGCCAGCAGCATCGGACAGGGCCCCACAGATACGCAGTATTTT | CASSIGQGPTDTQYF
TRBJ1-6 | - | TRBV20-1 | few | TGCAGTGCTAGAGATGCCGTGCATTCACCCCTCCACTTT | CSARDAVHSPLHF
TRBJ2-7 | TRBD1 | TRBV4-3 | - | TGCGCCAGCAGTCAAGCATGGGGACAGGCGGGCGAGCAGTACTTC | CASSQAWGQAGEQYF
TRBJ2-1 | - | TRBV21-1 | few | TGTGCCAGCAGCAAGCCCAAGGGGACTAGCGGGAGGGCCGAGGGATACAATGAGCAGTTCTTC | CASSKPKGTSGRAEGYNEQFF
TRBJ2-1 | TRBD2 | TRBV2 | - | TGTGCCAGCAGTTTCTCTATCATGTCTAGCGGGGACAATGAGCAGTTCTTC | CASSFSIMSSGDNEQFF
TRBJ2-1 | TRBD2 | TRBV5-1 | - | TGCGCCAGCAGCCCCCCTTTGGGGACTAGCGGGAGCGATGAGCAGTTTTTC | CASSPPLGTSGSDEQFF
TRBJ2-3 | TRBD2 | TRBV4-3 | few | TGCGCCAGCAGCCAAGGTCCACGGGAGGGGACAGATACGCAGTATTTT | CASSQGPREGTDTQYF
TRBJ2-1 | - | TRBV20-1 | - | TGCAGCCCTCGACTTGGCAATGAGCAGTTCTTC | CSPRLGNEQFF
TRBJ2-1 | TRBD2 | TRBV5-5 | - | TGTGCCAGCAGCTTGGTAGCGACTAGCGGGAGTACTGAGCAGTTCTTC | CASSLVATSGSTEQFF
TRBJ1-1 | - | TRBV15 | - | TGTGCCACCAGTTCGGTCAGCACTGAAGCTTTCTTT | CATSSVSTEAFF
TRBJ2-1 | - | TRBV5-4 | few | TGTGCCAGCAGCTCGGGCCAGGGGTCGGCCAATGAGCAGTTCTTC | CASSSGQGSANEQFF
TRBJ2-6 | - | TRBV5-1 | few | TGCGCCAGCAGCTTGGGGGTGGGGATTGCGGCTGGGGCCAACGTCCTGACTTTC | CASSLGVGIAAGANVLTF
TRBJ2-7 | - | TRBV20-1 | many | TGCAGTGCTAGGGACTCGACCTACGAGCAGTACTTC | CSARDSTYEQYF
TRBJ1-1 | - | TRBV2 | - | TGTGCCAGCAGTGAAGAGGGGAGAGTGAACACTGAAGCTTTCTTT | CASSEEGRVNTEAFF
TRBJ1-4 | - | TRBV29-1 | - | TGCAGCGTTCTACCAAACGACAGACCTAATGAAAAACTGTTTTTT | CSVLPNDRPNEKLFF
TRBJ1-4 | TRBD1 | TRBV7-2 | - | TGTGCCAGCAGCTTACAGCAGTCAGGACAGGGAAGGGAAAAACTGTTTTTT | CASSLQQSGQGREKLFF
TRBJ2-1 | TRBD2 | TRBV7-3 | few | TGTGCCAGCAGCGTAAGCCCGGGACTAGAGGAGTTCTTC | CASSVSPGLEEFF
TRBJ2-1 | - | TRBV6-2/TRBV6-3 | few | TGTGCCAGCAGATTAACCTACAATGAGCAGTTCTTC | CASRLTYNEQFF
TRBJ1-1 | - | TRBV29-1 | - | TGCAGCGTTGAGAGGGGTGGAACTGAAGCTTTCTTT | CSVERGGTEAFF
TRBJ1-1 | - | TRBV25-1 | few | TGTGCCAGCAGTGATAGCGGGCTTTTACCGGCTTTCTTT | CASSDSGLLPAFF
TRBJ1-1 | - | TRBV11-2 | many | TGTGCCAGCAGCTTAGTTTTTTACACTGAAGCTTTCTTT | CASSLVFYTEAFF
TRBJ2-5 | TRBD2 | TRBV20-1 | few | TGCAGTGCTAGAGTCGGCGGGAGGACAACGGAGGCCCAGTACTTC | CSARVGGRTTEAQYF
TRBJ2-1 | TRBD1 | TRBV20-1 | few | TGCAGTGCTACCAGACAGGGTAGCAATGAGCAGTTCTTC | CSATRQGSNEQFF
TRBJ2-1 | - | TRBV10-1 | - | TGCGCCAGCGGCGATCCCGGGGGGCAGTTCTTC | CASGDPGGQFF
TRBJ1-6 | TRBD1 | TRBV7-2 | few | TGTGCCAGCAGCTCGGACAGGGTAGCGTCTCCCCTCCACTTT | CASSSDRVASPLHF
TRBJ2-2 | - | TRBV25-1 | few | TGTGCCAGCAGTGAATTTGGCAGGGTCACCGGGGAGCTGTTTTTT | CASSEFGRVTGELFF
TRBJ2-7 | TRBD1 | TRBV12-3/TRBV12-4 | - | TGTGCCAGCAGGGTCAGGGGGCGCGGAGAGCAGTACTTC | CASRVRGRGEQYF
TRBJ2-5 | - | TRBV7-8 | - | TGTGCCAGCAGCAAGAGGGACTTCCAAGAGACCCAGTACTTC | CASSKRDFQETQYF
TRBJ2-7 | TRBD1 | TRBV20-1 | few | TGCAGTGCGCGGACAGGTACCCTCTACGAGCAGTACTTC | CSARTGTLYEQYF
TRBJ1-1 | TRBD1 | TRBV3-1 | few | TGTGCCAGCAGCCAAGCGGGACAGTCCTCCGAAGCTTTCTTT | CASSQAGQSSEAFF
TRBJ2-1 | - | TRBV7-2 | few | TGTGCCAGCAGGGTAGGGGGGCATTCCTACAATGAGCAGTTCTTC | CASRVGGHSYNEQFF
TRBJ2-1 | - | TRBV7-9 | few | TGTGCCAGCAGCTTAGTTGTGGACGGAACGCAGTTCTTC | CASSLVVDGTQFF
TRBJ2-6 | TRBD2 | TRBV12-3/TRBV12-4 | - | TGTGCCAGCAGTTTAACAGCGGGAGGGGTTGGGGCCAACGTCCTGACTTTC | CASSLTAGGVGANVLTF
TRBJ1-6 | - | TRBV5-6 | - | TGTGCCAGCAGCTTGGCCGGACGGACAAATTCACCCCTCCACTTT | CASSLAGRTNSPLHF
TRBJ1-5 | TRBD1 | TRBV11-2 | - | TGTGCCAGCAGCCACCGGCCCCCGGTCGGACAGGGGAGGACTAGCAATCAGCCCCAGCATTTT | CASSHRPPVGQGRTSNQPQHF
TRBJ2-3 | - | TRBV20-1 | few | TGCAGTGCTAGAATCTTGTTCACAGATACGCAGTATTTT | CSARILFTDTQYF
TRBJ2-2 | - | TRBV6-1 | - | TGTGCCAGCACTGGGGGGTTAGCGGATGTCACCGGGGAGCTGTTTTTT | CASTGGLADVTGELFF
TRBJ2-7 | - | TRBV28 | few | TGTGCCAGCAGTTTACTTCACAGGGATGGACAGCACGAGCAGTACTTC | CASSLLHRDGQHEQYF
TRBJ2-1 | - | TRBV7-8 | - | TGTGCCAGCAGCCCAGACGGGAATGAGCAGTTCTTC | CASSPDGNEQFF
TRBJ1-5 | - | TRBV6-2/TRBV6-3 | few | TGTGCCAGCAGTTACATCCCCTTCGGCAGGGGAGGCAATCAGCCCCAGCATTTT | CASSYIPFGRGGNQPQHF
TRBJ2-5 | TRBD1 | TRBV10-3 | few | TGTGCCATCAGTGACGCGACCGGGACAGGGGGGTCAGAGACCCAGTACTTC | CAISDATGTGGSETQYF
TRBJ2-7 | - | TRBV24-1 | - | TGTGCCACCAGTGACGTTTTCGACCGTTACGAGCAGTACTTC | CATSDVFDRYEQYF
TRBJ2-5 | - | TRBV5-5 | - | TGTGCCAGCAGCTTAAGACTAAATCGGGAGAGGATCCGAGAGACCCAGTACTTC | CASSLRLNRERIRETQYF
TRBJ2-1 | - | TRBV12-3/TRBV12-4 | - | TGTGCCAGCAGTTTGGCTGGGAGGATCAATGAGCAGTTCTTC | CASSLAGRINEQFF
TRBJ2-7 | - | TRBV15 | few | TGTGCCTCCGGGTCGGGGACGGGAAGCTCCTACGAGCAGTACTTC | CASGSGTGSSYEQYF